The 8 T cell receptor beta chains below come from one sample, sequenced in a study of T cell repertoires in cytomegalovirus infection. These TCRs are of unknown antigen specificity. TCRdb passed the reads through MiXCR, listing each CDR3 protein once. Of around 540,000 distinct CDR3 sequences listed, around 35% are singletons. The starting material was cultured PBMCs, obtained from culture after CMV antigen stimulation. The source is a human donor in good health (CMV status not recorded). Some clones in this sample may be carry-over from other donors' samples.

This chain joins TRBV6-2 or TRBV6-3 and TRBJ2-5; D is perhaps TRBD2 (5 bases). The ends were cut back, 6 bases at V and 4 bases at J, with 15 bases in the middle. The germline gives CDR1 MNHEY, CDR2 SVGEGT. The CDR3 is made up of 14 amino acids. The CDR3: CASSHGLKRETQYF. The CDR3 DNA sequence: TGTGCCAGCAGCCACGGACTTAAGAGAGAGACCCAGTACTTC.

This clonotype was observed a handful of times. This sequence joins TRBV7-2 and TRBJ2-7, with D possibly being TRBD2 (5 bases). In germline, CDR1 is SGHTA, CDR2 FQGNSA. The V end was cut by 6 bases, the J end by 0 bases, with 15 bases between. This CDR3 comprises 15 residues. Written as DNA, the CDR3 is TGTGCCAGCAGACTAGACCTGGGGAGCTCCTACGAGCAGTACTTC. As protein: CASRLDLGSSYEQYF.

This sequence joins TRBV7-2 and TRBJ2-7; weak D call: TRBD2 (6 bases). Germline CDR1 SGHTA, CDR2 FQGNSA. The CDR3 has 18 residues. V lost 5 bases, J lost 0 bases, and 23 bases lay in between. DNA for the CDR3: TGTGCCAGCAGCCCAGGCGGCGTGCTAGCGAGAGGCTCCTACGAGCAGTACTTC. Translated, it gives CASSPGGVLARGSYEQYF.

A few counts support this clonotype. The genes are TRBV6-6 and TRBJ1-4; 7 bases are a match to TRBD1. Germline V gives CDR1 MNHNY, CDR2 SVGAGI (reference sequence). The CDR3 has 11 residues. V shed 10 bases and J 11 bases; nucleotides not matched to a gene: 7. The CDR3 here is CATLSTGKLFF. Written as DNA, the CDR3 is TGTGCCACCTTGTCGACAGGGAAACTGTTTTTT.

The chain joins TRBV7-9 to TRBJ2-1; D unclear. Trimming shortened V by 3 bases and J by 9 bases, and 12 bases separated the two germline ends. CDR1 SEHNR and CDR2 FQNEAQ come from the germline V gene (reference sequence). The CDR3 sequence is 13 residues long. CDR3 in amino acids: CASSLAGPVEQFF. CDR3 nucleotides: TGTGCCAGCAGCTTGGCAGGACCGGTTGAGCAGTTCTTC. Filled out from reference TRBV7-9 and TRBJ2-1, the complete variable domain reads DTGVSQNPRHKITKRGQNVTFRCDPISEHNRLYWYRQTLGQGPEFLTYFQNEAQLEKSRLLSDRFSAERPKGSFSTLEIQRTEQGDSAMYLCASSLAGPVEQFFGPGTRLTVL.

V usage is TRBV6-5 and J usage is TRBJ2-3; D possibly corresponds to TRBD1 (5 bases). The CDR3 contains 17 residues. The V end was cut by 7 bases, the J end by 0 bases, with 20 bases between. Germline-derived CDR1 and CDR2 are MNHEY and SVGAGI. DNA for the CDR3: TGTGCCAGCACCAAAGGGGCAGCACAGGCTAGCACAGATACGCAGTATTTT. Protein product: CASTKGAAQASTDTQYF.

This chain uses TRBV5-4 with TRBJ2-7; possible D gene TRBD2, 6 bases. Germline-derived CDR1 and CDR2 are SGHNT and YYREEE (reference sequence). This CDR3 has 13 amino acids. V gave up 4 bases and J gave up 2 bases, with 10 bases separating them. The CDR3 region has the DNA TGTGCCAGCAGCCCGGGACTCCCCTACGAGCAGTACTTC. It codes for CASSPGLPYEQYF.

This clonotype was seen ten or more times. The chain is built from TRBV7-6 and TRBJ2-1; TRBD2 matches 9 bases. Trimming took 5 bases from V and 4 from J; bases not matched to a gene: 6. Germline V CDR1 and CDR2: SGHVS, FNYEAQ. The CDR3 is 15 residues long. CDR3 coding DNA: TGTGCCAGCAGCCCGGGACTAGCCCTGTACAATGAGCAGTTCTTC. Residues: CASSPGLALYNEQFF.